These 26 T cell receptor beta chains were all obtained from the same sample, sequenced in a study of cytomegalovirus exposure and HLA in healthy donors. Sequenced by immunoSEQ multiplex PCR; TCRdb stores in-frame clones only, minus some. This table holds some 76,000 clones, 85% to 95% found once. The sequencing input was PBMCs. The receptors originated from a woman younger than 30 in good health and CMV-seronegative.

The rearrangement links TRBV30 to TRBJ2-1; TRBD1 might be the D (5 bases). The CDR3 runs to 12 residues. In germline, CDR1 is GTSNPN, CDR2 SVGIG (reference sequence). V lost 0 bases and J 6 bases, leaving 6 bases between the germline ends. The CDR3 loop reads CAWSVDSNEQFF. The CDR3 region has the DNA TGTGCCTGGAGTGTCGACAGCAATGAGCAGTTCTTC.

The chain has TRBV18 and TRBJ1-6; the match to TRBD1 covers 9 bases. From germline, CDR1 is KGHSH and CDR2 LQKENI. The CDR3 spans 17 residues. V was clipped by 6 bases and J by 0 bases; unmatched bases: 6. The CDR3 DNA is TGTGCCAGCTCTCGGACAGGGGCCCTCTCCTATAATTCACCCCTCCACTTT. Protein: CASSRTGALSYNSPLHF. The variable domain in full, completed from reference TRBV18 and TRBJ1-6, reads NAGVMQNPRHLVRRRGQEARLRCSPMKGHSHVYWYRQLPEEGLKFMVYLQKENIIDESGMPKERFSAEFPKEGPSILRIQQVVRGDSAAYFCASSRTGALSYNSPLHFGNGTRLTVT.

The chain couples TRBV15 to TRBJ2-3; D is uncertain. CDR1 is LNHNV, CDR2 YYDKDF, per germline (reference sequence). There are 12 residues in the CDR3. V lost 7 bases to trimming and J lost 3 bases, with 8 bases between them. CDR3 DNA sequence: TGTGCCACCACATCCGGGACAGATACGCAGTATTTT. Amino acids: CATTSGTDTQYF.

The V gene is TRBV12-5, the J gene TRBJ2-2; weak D call: TRBD2 (6 bases). The CDR3 consists of 15 residues. Trimming shortened V by 2 bases and J by 5 bases, and 12 bases separated the two germline ends. Germline lookup yields CDR1 LGHNT and CDR2 FRNRAP. The CDR3 coding sequence is TGTGCTAGTGGTTTGTCGAGGGGACTTACCGGGGAGCTGTTTTTT. This translates into CASGLSRGLTGELFF.

The genes are TRBV7-2 and TRBJ1-2; TRBD1 might be the D (6 bases). The V and J ends lost 5 bases and 4 bases respectively, with 8 bases between them. This CDR3 has 12 amino acids. Germline loops: CDR1 SGHTA, CDR2 FQGNSA. CDR3 nucleotides: TGTGCCAGCAGCGACAGGCCCTATGGCTACACCTTC. It translates to CASSDRPYGYTF.

This clone came up once. V gene TRBV2 combines with J gene TRBJ2-7; D is possibly TRBD2 (6 bases). The CDR3 has 16 residues. The V end was cut by 0 bases, the J end by 0 bases, with 12 bases between. Germline V CDR1 and CDR2: SNHLY, FYNNEI. This CDR3 reads CASSEAIGGISYEQYF. CDR3 DNA: TGTGCCAGCAGTGAAGCGATTGGAGGGATCTCCTACGAGCAGTACTTC.

The genes are TRBV18 and TRBJ2-5; a weak D match, TRBD1 (5 bases). The V gene's germline CDR1 is KGHSH and CDR2 LQKENI. The V and J ends lost 0 bases and 5 bases respectively, with 7 bases between them. The CDR3 totals 13 residues. CDR3 bases: TGTGCCAGCTCACCACCGGGGCAGGAGACCCAGTACTTC. Translation: CASSPPGQETQYF. The full variable domain, in which reference TRBV18 and TRBJ2-5 provide the parts outside the CDR3, is NAGVMQNPRHLVRRRGQEARLRCSPMKGHSHVYWYRQLPEEGLKFMVYLQKENIIDESGMPKERFSAEFPKEGPSILRIQQVVRGDSAAYFCASSPPGQETQYFGPGTRLLVL.

J is TRBJ2-1 and V is TRBV5-1, with D possibly matching TRBD1 (6 bases). The V end was cut by 0 bases, the J end by 7 bases, with 8 bases between. The CDR3 sequence is 13 residues long. From germline, CDR1 is SGHRS and CDR2 YFSETQ. This chain's CDR3 is CASSLGTVNEQFF. The CDR3 bases are TGCGCCAGCAGCTTGGGGACAGTGAATGAGCAGTTCTTC.

This rearrangement joins TRBV5-1 to TRBJ2-5; 13 bases are shared with TRBD2. The J segment lost 5 bases and the V segment lost 0 bases, leaving 4 bases of the junction unmatched. This CDR3 spans 16 amino acids. The germline gives CDR1 SGHRS, CDR2 YFSETQ. CDR3 residues: CASSLGTSGGQETQYF. CDR3 sequence (DNA): TGCGCCAGCAGCTTGGGGACTAGCGGGGGCCAGGAGACCCAGTACTTC.

The rearrangement links TRBV27 to TRBJ2-2; 11 nucleotides match TRBD2. This CDR3 spans 15 amino acids. V was pared by 10 bases and J by 5 bases, with 9 bases of the junction left unmatched. Germline lookup yields CDR1 MNHEY and CDR2 SMNVEV (reference sequence). The CDR3 spells CATRLAGGLTGELFF. CDR3 DNA sequence: TGTGCCACCCGTCTAGCGGGAGGATTAACCGGGGAGCTGTTTTTT.

The CDR3 is CASSLLAGATNTGELFF. The CDR3 bases are TGTGCCAGCAGCTTACTCGCAGGGGCGACAAACACCGGGGAGCTGTTTTTT. This sequence joins TRBV11-2 and TRBJ2-2; tentatively, D is TRBD1 (6 bases). Germline lookup yields CDR1 SGHAT and CDR2 FQNNGV. Trimming took off 2 bases at V and 2 bases at J, with 15 bases between the two ends. The CDR3 extends over 17 amino acids.

The chain carries TRBV2 and TRBJ1-5; D is unclear. CDR1 is SNHLY, CDR2 FYNNEI, per germline. The V end was cut by 3 bases, the J end by 7 bases, with 13 bases between. This CDR3 contains 14 residues. The CDR3 region is CASSEIYSTQPQHF. In nucleotides, the CDR3 is TGTGCCAGCAGTGAGATTTATAGCACGCAGCCCCAGCATTTT.

This chain joins TRBV7-2 and TRBJ2-7, with TRBD2 identical over 10 bases. V lost 3 bases, J lost 0 bases, and 8 bases stayed unmatched. The CDR3 length is 17 residues. In germline, CDR1 is SGHTA, CDR2 FQGNSA. The CDR3 region is CASSFLSSGGRSYEQYF. In nucleotides, the CDR3 is TGTGCCAGCAGCTTCCTCTCTAGCGGGGGCCGCTCCTACGAGCAGTACTTC.

This clone showed up just once. V gene TRBV7-8 combines with J gene TRBJ2-1; D unclear. Germline V lookup: CDR1 SGHVS, CDR2 FQNEAQ. This CDR3 region has 13 residues. V was pared by 5 bases and J by 10 bases, with 15 bases between. This CDR3 reads CASSPQAGNEQFF. In DNA, the CDR3 is TGTGCCAGCAGCCCGCAGGCAGGCAACGAGCAGTTCTTC.

The V call is TRBV28, the J call TRBJ1-2, with TRBD1 matching 11 bases. With V trimmed by 4 bases and J by 4 bases, 11 bases remained unmatched. This CDR3 region has 17 residues. CDR1 is MDHEN, CDR2 SYDVKM, per germline. CDR3 nucleotides: TGTGCCAGCAGTTCCGGACAGGGGGCGCAGGGCTTCTATGGCTACACCTTC. Protein product: CASSSGQGAQGFYGYTF.

The chain uses TRBV4-2 and TRBJ2-1, with D maybe TRBD2 (7 bases). Deletions cut 1 base from V and 5 bases from J, with 12 bases between. Germline loops: CDR1 LGHNA, CDR2 YNFKEQ. This CDR3 has 15 amino acids. In DNA form, the CDR3 reads TGTGCCAGCAGCCAAGTGGCGGGGGACAACAATGAGCAGTTCTTC. Encoded protein: CASSQVAGDNNEQFF.

The chain links TRBV2 to TRBJ2-1, with 8 bases matching TRBD2. Germline lookup yields CDR1 SNHLY and CDR2 FYNNEI. The CDR3 is made up of 13 amino acids. V lost 2 bases and J lost 9; bases outside the gene matches: 3. In DNA, the CDR3 is TGTGCCAGCAGTGAATCGGCGGGAGGTGAGCAGTTCTTC. Its protein product is CASSESAGGEQFF. The full variable domain, in which reference TRBV2 and TRBJ2-1 provide the parts outside the CDR3, is EPEVTQTPSHQVTQMGQEVILRCVPISNHLYFYWYRQILGQKVEFLVSFYNNEISEKSEIFDDQFSVERPDGSNFTLKIRSTKLEDSAMYFCASSESAGGEQFFGPGTRLTVL.

V is TRBV9 and J is TRBJ1-6; TRBD1 agrees at 8 bases. This CDR3 has 13 amino acids. CDR1 and CDR2 (germline): SGDLS, YYNGEE. Losses at the gene ends were 3 bases for V and 10 bases for J; bases not matched to a gene: 3. For the CDR3, the DNA is TGTGCCAGCAGCGCAGGACAGGGCTCACCCCTCCACTTT. Its translation: CASSAGQGSPLHF.

The chain has TRBV2 and TRBJ1-1, with D perhaps TRBD1 (6 bases). CDR3 size: 13 residues. V was trimmed by 6 bases and J by 1 base, leaving 9 bases between them. The germline V gene has CDR1 SNHLY and CDR2 FYNNEI. CDR3 coding DNA: TGTGCCAGCAGGGAGACAGGGAACACTGAAGCTTTCTTT. This gives the protein CASRETGNTEAFF.

The chain recombines TRBV30 with TRBJ2-3, with 11 bases fitting TRBD2. This CDR3 comprises 14 residues. Germline CDR1 GTSNPN, CDR2 SVGIG (reference sequence). J gave up 5 bases and V 8 bases, and 9 bases lay outside the gene matches. The CDR3 loop reads CAQGLAVGLDTQYF. CDR3 coding DNA: TGTGCCCAGGGACTAGCGGTGGGTTTAGATACGCAGTATTTT.

The chain uses TRBV5-1 and TRBJ2-3, with TRBD1 matching 7 bases. CDR1 is SGHRS, CDR2 YFSETQ, per germline. The CDR3 loop spans 15 amino acids. V lost 0 bases and J lost 2; bases outside the gene matches: 3. CDR3 sequence reads: CASSLGQGFTDTQYF. CDR3 DNA sequence: TGCGCCAGCAGCTTGGGACAGGGTTTCACAGATACGCAGTATTTT.

This clone appeared a single time. V and J are TRBV5-1 and TRBJ2-1, with D maybe TRBD1 (5 bases). The CDR3 is 16 residues long. V was cut by 2 bases and J by 1 base, with 13 bases left in between. Germline CDR1 reads SGHRS; CDR2 reads YFSETQ. The CDR3 sequence is CASSLTGSSSYNEQFF. CDR3 coding DNA: TGCGCCAGCAGCTTAACAGGTAGTTCATCCTACAATGAGCAGTTCTTC.

The chain joins TRBV6-1 to TRBJ1-5, with 8 bases matching TRBD1. The J segment lost 6 bases and the V segment lost 10 bases, leaving 8 bases of the junction unmatched. In germline, CDR1 is MNHNS, CDR2 SASEGT. CDR3 size: 13 residues. The CDR3 sequence is CATRTTGVQPQHF. In nucleotides, the CDR3 is TGTGCCACCCGCACGACAGGGGTTCAGCCCCAGCATTTT.

This rearrangement joins TRBV27 to TRBJ1-2, with 9 bases that match TRBD1. The CDR3 is 19 residues long. The V segment lost 5 bases and the J segment 4 bases; nucleotides outside the gene matches: 20. CDR1 is MNHEY and CDR2 is SMNVEV in the germline V gene (reference sequence). The CDR3 region has the DNA TGTGCCAGCAGTCCCCTCGATCCCGGCGGGGACAGGGTGACCTATGGCTACACCTTC. Protein sequence: CASSPLDPGGDRVTYGYTF.

This chain links TRBV6-1 with TRBJ2-1; 9 nucleotides line up with TRBD2. CDR3 length: 13 residues. With V trimmed by 6 bases and J by 6 bases, 3 bases remained unmatched. Germline values: CDR1 MNHNS, CDR2 SASEGT. The CDR3 DNA reads TGTGCCAGCAGACTAGCGGGCCTCAATGAGCAGTTCTTC. Its translation is CASRLAGLNEQFF.

The J gene is TRBJ2-2, the V gene TRBV7-6, with D hard to call. The CDR3 is made up of 13 amino acids. V lost 1 base, J lost 6 bases, and 6 bases lay in between. Germline CDR1 and CDR2: SGHVS and FNYEAQ. The CDR3 protein is CASSLEVAGELFF. CDR3 bases: TGTGCCAGCAGCTTAGAAGTAGCCGGGGAGCTGTTTTTT.